This TCR beta chain originates from a study of shared clonotypes between healthy human individuals. Study background: CD4 naive and CD4 memory each took three plates per donor, while CD8 naive took two and CD8 memory one.

V was cut by 5 bases and J by 11 bases, with 15 bases left in between. CDR3 length: 11 residues. Per germline, CDR1 DFQATT and CDR2 SNEGSKA (reference sequence). TCRdb keeps only in-frame clones here, not all; method: immunoSEQ multiplex PCR. The sample lists about 1,900,000 clones, approximately 95% occurring once. The naive CD8 subset, CD45RO-negative cells positively selected for CCR7, excluded terminally differentiated effector memory CD45RA+ cells. There were no recent acute infections or vaccinations among the donors, who were healthy HIV-negative adults. Study observations and caveats: Sharing of clonotypes among donors was expected to vary with sequencing depth.

This clone appeared once. Its antigen is unidentified. The chain recombines TRBV20-1 with TRBJ1-1; no reliable D call. The sequence derives from a man between 18 and 29 years old in good health. Sequences were obtained from naive CD8+ T cells sorted from blood. As DNA, the CDR3 is TGCAGTGCTTCACCCAACCCGGAGGCTTTCTTT. Translated: CSASPNPEAFF.